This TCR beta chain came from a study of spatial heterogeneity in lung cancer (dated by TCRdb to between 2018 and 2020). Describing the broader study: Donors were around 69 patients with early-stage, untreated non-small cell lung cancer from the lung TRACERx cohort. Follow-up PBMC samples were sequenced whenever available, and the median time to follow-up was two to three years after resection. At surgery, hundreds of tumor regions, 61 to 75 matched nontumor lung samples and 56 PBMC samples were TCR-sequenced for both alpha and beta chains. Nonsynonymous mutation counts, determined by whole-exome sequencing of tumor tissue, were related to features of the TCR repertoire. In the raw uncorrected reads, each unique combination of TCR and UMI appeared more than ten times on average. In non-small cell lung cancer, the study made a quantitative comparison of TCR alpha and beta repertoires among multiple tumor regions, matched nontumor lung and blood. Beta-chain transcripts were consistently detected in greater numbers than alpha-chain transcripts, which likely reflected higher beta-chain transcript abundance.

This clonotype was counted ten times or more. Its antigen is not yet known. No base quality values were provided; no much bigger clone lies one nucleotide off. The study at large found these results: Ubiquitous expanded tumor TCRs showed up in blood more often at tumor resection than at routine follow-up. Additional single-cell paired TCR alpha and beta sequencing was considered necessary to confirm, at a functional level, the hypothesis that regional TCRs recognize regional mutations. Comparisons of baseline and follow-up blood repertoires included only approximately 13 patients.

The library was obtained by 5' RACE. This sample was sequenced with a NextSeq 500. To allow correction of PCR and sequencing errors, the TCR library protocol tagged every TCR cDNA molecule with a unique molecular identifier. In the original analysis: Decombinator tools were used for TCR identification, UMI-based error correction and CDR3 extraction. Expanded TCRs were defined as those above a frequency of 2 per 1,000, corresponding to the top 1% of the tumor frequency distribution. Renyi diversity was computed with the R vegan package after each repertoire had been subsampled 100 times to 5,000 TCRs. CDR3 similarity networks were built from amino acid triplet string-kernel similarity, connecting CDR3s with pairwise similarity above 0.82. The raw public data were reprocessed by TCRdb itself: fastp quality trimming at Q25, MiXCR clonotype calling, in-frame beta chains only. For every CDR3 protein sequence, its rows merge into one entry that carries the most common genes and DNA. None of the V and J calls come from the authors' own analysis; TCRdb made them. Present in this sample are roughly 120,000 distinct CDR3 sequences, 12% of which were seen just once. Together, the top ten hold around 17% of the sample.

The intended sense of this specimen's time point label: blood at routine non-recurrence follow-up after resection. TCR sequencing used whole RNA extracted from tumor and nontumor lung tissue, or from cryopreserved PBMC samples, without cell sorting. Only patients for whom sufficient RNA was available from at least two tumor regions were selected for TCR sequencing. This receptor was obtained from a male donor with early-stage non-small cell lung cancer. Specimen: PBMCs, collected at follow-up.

The nucleotide sequence reads as follows: TGTGCCAGCATGTGGATCCCTATTGGGAATGAGCAGTTCTTC. Translated, this is CASMWIPIGNEQFF. Recombination linked TRBV2 to TRBJ2-1; the D gene is unclear. V is clipped by 7 bases and J by 7 bases, and the sequence between their germline boundaries is 17 bases long. Via the germline V gene, CDR1 is SNHLY and CDR2 FYNNEI. Taken from cysteine to phenylalanine, the CDR3 has 14 residues. The DNA shown is the 42-base CDR3, in frame from base 1.